This T cell receptor beta chain was identified in a study of blood T cell repertoires in COVID-19. Profiled with immunoSEQ multiplex PCR; TCRdb holds only in-frame clones, not every one. Of roughly 78,000 clones listed, 70% to 90% are singletons. Germline V gene data show CDR1 as LGHDT and CDR2 as YNNKEL (reference sequence). The CDR3 contains 12 residues. V lost 2 bases and J 5 bases, leaving 6 bases between the germline ends. The sample holds one count of this clone. Sequenced input: peripheral blood. The chain is built from TRBV3-1 (or the pseudogene TRBV3-2) and TRBJ2-5, with D perhaps matching TRBD2 (6 bases). The sequence derives from a middle-aged man with acute or convalescent COVID-19. For the CDR3, the DNA is TGTGCCAGCAGCCAACGGGGGGAGACCCAGTACTTC. Translated: CASSQRGETQYF.